One sample yielded the 29 T cell receptor beta chains listed below, sequenced in a study of cytomegalovirus exposure and HLA in healthy donors (dated by TCRdb to the late 2010s). Receptor libraries were prepared by the immunoSEQ multiplex PCR assay. For the multiplex PCR, a mixture combining 60 forward primers for TCR Vbeta segments and 13 reverse primers for TCR Jbeta segments was used. TCRdb obtained this table from immuneACCESS and retained in-frame rearrangements with V and J assigned. These tables miss some clones; where compared with another copy, unresolved V genes account for less than half of the shortfall, and the remainder is unexplained. This sample is represented by over 150,000 clones; about 90% of them were singletons. The ten largest clones represent 0.2% to 0.3% of the sample. Sequencing used PBMCs. These receptors were collected from a girl under three years old in good health and CMV-seronegative.

The V gene is TRBV27, the J gene TRBJ2-7, with a weak D call TRBD1 (6 bases). The DNA end favors TRBJ2-5, so the J call may be wrong. This CDR3 region has 14 residues. In germline, CDR1 is MNHEY, CDR2 SMNVEV (reference sequence). The CDR3 here is CASSFLGAAETQYF. CDR3 bases: TGTGCCAGCAGCTTCTTGGGGGCGGCTGAGACCCAGTACTTC.

The chain has TRBV4-1 and TRBJ2-1; D not resolved. The CDR3 runs to 14 residues. CDR1 and CDR2 (germline): MGHRA, YSYEKL. The V gene lost 0 bases and the J gene lost 8 bases, with 11 bases spanning the gap. The CDR3 coding sequence is TGCGCCAGCAGCCAAGATTCTAGTTTCGATGAGCAGTTCTTC. As protein: CASSQDSSFDEQFF.

This clone appeared a few times. The CDR3 here is CASSVDGRADEQFF. Here the CDR3 DNA reads TGTGCCAGCAGCGTAGACGGGAGGGCCGATGAGCAGTTCTTC. This chain connects TRBV9 to TRBJ2-1; TRBD2 aligns across 8 bases. Trimming cost V 0 bases and J 8 bases; bases outside gene matches: 4. CDR1 is SGDLS, CDR2 YYNGEE, per germline. The CDR3 has 14 residues.

The chain combines TRBV4-2 with TRBJ2-3; maybe TRBD1 (6 bases). CDR3 size: 14 residues. The V and J ends lost 2 bases and 5 bases respectively, with 11 bases between them. Germline V gene data show CDR1 as LGHNA and CDR2 as YNFKEQ. The CDR3 DNA reads as TGTGCCAGCAGCCAACACCCACAGGGAGATACGCAGTATTTT. Translating gives CASSQHPQGDTQYF.

The chain carries TRBV7-6 and TRBJ2-2, with TRBD2 matching 14 bases. The V segment lost 5 bases and the J segment 4 bases; nucleotides outside the gene matches: 9. The CDR3 is 18 residues long. The germline V gene encodes CDR1 SGHVS and CDR2 FNYEAQ. CDR3 sequence: CASSPGTSGRSATGELFF. CDR3 bases: TGTGCCAGCAGCCCCGGGACTAGCGGGAGATCGGCCACCGGGGAGCTGTTTTTT.

The chain couples TRBV27 to TRBJ2-6; D is possibly TRBD2 (5 bases). Trimming removed 5 bases from V and 2 bases from J, with 13 bases in between. The CDR3 extends over 16 amino acids. CDR1 and CDR2 from the germline V gene are MNHEY and SMNVEV (reference sequence). CDR3: CASSPVEVAGANVLTF. CDR3 nucleotides: TGTGCCAGCAGTCCGGTGGAGGTCGCTGGGGCCAACGTCCTGACTTTC.

J is TRBJ1-5 and V is TRBV7-9; D is undetermined. The germline V gene encodes CDR1 SEHNR and CDR2 FQNEAQ (reference sequence). The CDR3 covers 15 residues. Trimming shortened V by 1 base and J by 3 bases, and 10 bases separated the two germline ends. The CDR3 DNA sequence: TGTGCCAGCAGCTTAGGGGCAGGCTACAATCAGCCCCAGCATTTT. Translation gives CASSLGAGYNQPQHF.

The genes are TRBV5-1 and TRBJ2-3; 11 nucleotides line up with TRBD2. J lost 4 bases, V lost 0 bases, and 4 bases had no gene match. CDR1 is SGHRS and CDR2 is YFSETQ in the germline V gene. The CDR3 extends over 16 amino acids. The CDR3 protein is CASSLDLLAGADTQYF. CDR3 bases: TGCGCCAGCAGCTTGGACCTACTAGCGGGAGCAGATACGCAGTATTTT.

CDR3 residues: CSVFLAGGETQYF. The DNA of the CDR3 is TGCAGCGTATTTCTAGCGGGAGGCGAGACCCAGTACTTC. The chain is built from TRBV29-1 and TRBJ2-5; 11 bases match TRBD2. Germline V gives CDR1 SQVTM, CDR2 ANQGSEA. The CDR3 is 13 amino acids. Germline trimming cut 6 bases from V and 5 bases from J; bases unmatched to any gene: 5.

The V call is TRBV5-6, the J call TRBJ2-1; tentative D call: TRBD2 (7 bases). This CDR3 spans 16 amino acids. V gave up 4 bases and J gave up 6 bases, with 20 bases separating them. Germline V lookup: CDR1 SGHDT, CDR2 YYEEEE. The CDR3 coding sequence is TGTGCCAGCAGCCCTTCCGGAAGGGGGGGAGTCAATGAGCAGTTCTTC. It is translated as CASSPSGRGGVNEQFF.

V usage is TRBV29-1 and J usage is TRBJ1-2, with D possibly TRBD1 on 5 matching bases. This CDR3 has 15 amino acids. Trimming removed 5 bases from V and 4 bases from J, with 20 bases in between. From germline, CDR1 is SQVTM and CDR2 ANQGSEA. CDR3: CSVLEKAGLGYGYTF. CDR3 DNA sequence: TGCAGCGTTCTCGAAAAGGCAGGGTTGGGCTATGGCTACACCTTC.

The rearrangement uses TRBV4-1 and TRBJ1-2, with TRBD1 as a possible D gene (5 bases). Germline V gene lookup returns CDR1 MGHRA and CDR2 YSYEKL. Trimming left V 1 base short and J 3 bases short, with 15 bases between. The CDR3 loop spans 16 amino acids. The DNA of the CDR3 is TGCGCCAGCAGCCAAGTGCTGAGAGGAGGGGACTATGGCTACACCTTC. Translated, it gives CASSQVLRGGDYGYTF.

This clone occurred once. J is TRBJ2-1 and V is TRBV4-3; 10 bases agree with TRBD2. Germline values: CDR1 LGHNA, CDR2 YSLEER. The J segment lost 9 bases and the V segment lost 1 base, leaving 6 bases of the junction unmatched. There are 15 residues in the CDR3. This CDR3 reads CASSQVLAGEGEQFF. The CDR3 DNA follows: TGCGCCAGCAGCCAAGTTCTAGCGGGAGAGGGTGAGCAGTTCTTC.

This chain's CDR3 is CASSADGLAGLEQYF. The CDR3 DNA reads TGTGCCAGCAGCGCAGACGGACTAGCGGGACTCGAGCAGTACTTC. This rearrangement joins TRBV9 to TRBJ2-7; TRBD2 aligns across 12 bases. Germline loops: CDR1 SGDLS, CDR2 YYNGEE. This CDR3 comprises 15 residues. V lost 3 bases, J lost 6 bases, and 7 bases stayed unmatched. Full variable domain (rest looked up from reference TRBV9 and TRBJ2-7): DSGVTQTPKHLITATGQRVTLRCSPRSGDLSVYWYQQSLDQGLQFLIQYYNGEERAKGNILERFSAQQFPDLHSELNLSSLELGDSALYFCASSADGLAGLEQYFGPGTRLTVT.

The chain is built from TRBV27 and TRBJ2-3; 8 positions match TRBD2. The CDR3 contains 16 residues. Trimming cost V 3 bases and J 4 bases; bases outside gene matches: 9. Germline CDR1 reads MNHEY; CDR2 reads SMNVEV (reference sequence). CDR3 sequence reads: CASSFEAGGFADTQYF. For the CDR3, the DNA is TGTGCCAGCAGTTTTGAGGCGGGGGGCTTCGCAGATACGCAGTATTTT.

The V call is TRBV9, the J call TRBJ2-7; 10 nucleotides align to TRBD2. Germline V lookup: CDR1 SGDLS, CDR2 YYNGEE. The CDR3 spans 16 residues. Trimming took 2 bases from V and 2 from J; bases not matched to a gene: 7. In nucleotides, the CDR3 is TGTGCCAGCAGCGTCCGCGGGACTAGCGATACCTACGAGCAGTACTTC. Its translation: CASSVRGTSDTYEQYF.

The chain is built from TRBV19 and TRBJ1-2; D remains unclear. The CDR3 spans 12 residues. The germline V and J ends were trimmed by 4 bases and 3 bases, with 6 bases remaining between them. CDR1 LNHDA and CDR2 SQIVND come from the germline V gene (reference sequence). The CDR3 is CASSTQDYGYTF. The CDR3 DNA reads as TGTGCCAGTAGTACCCAGGACTATGGCTACACCTTC.

The table lists this clone with a few counts. The gene calls are TRBV11-3 and TRBJ2-3, with 8 bases fitting TRBD1. Germline V gives CDR1 SGHNT, CDR2 YENEEA. Losses at the gene ends were 5 bases for V and 6 bases for J; bases not matched to a gene: 7. There are 14 residues in the CDR3. CDR3 DNA: TGTGCCAGCAGCCCTGACAGGGGAGGCGATACGCAGTATTTT. This codes for CASSPDRGGDTQYF.

This sequence joins TRBV18 and TRBJ2-1; D uncertain. Between the trimmed V and J ends, which lost 0 bases and 6 bases, there was a span of 3 bases. CDR3 length: 12 residues. Germline values: CDR1 KGHSH, CDR2 LQKENI. The CDR3 loop reads CASSPPSNEQFF. The CDR3 nucleotides read TGTGCCAGCTCACCACCCAGCAATGAGCAGTTCTTC.

The chain employs TRBV5-1 and TRBJ1-6; D remains ambiguous. The CDR3 totals 17 residues. Germline CDR1 SGHRS, CDR2 YFSETQ. With 0 bases removed from V and 3 bases from J, the gap between germline ends came to 13 bases. Here the CDR3 reads CASSLEWALGYNSPLHF. The CDR3, as DNA: TGCGCCAGCAGCTTGGAATGGGCACTGGGCTATAATTCACCCCTCCACTTT. Supplemented by reference TRBV5-1 and TRBJ1-6, the full variable domain reads KAGVTQTPRYLIKTRGQQVTLSCSPISGHRSVSWYQQTPGQGLQFLFEYFSETQRNKGNFPGRFSGRQFSNSRSEMNVSTLELGDSALYLCASSLEWALGYNSPLHFGNGTRLTVT.

This rearrangement joins TRBV2 to TRBJ2-5; 10 nucleotides line up with TRBD2. In germline, CDR1 is SNHLY, CDR2 FYNNEI. The CDR3 extends over 17 amino acids. V was clipped by 3 bases and J by 5 bases; unmatched bases: 12. The CDR3 spells CASSDPRTSGSGETQYF. The CDR3 region has the DNA TGTGCCAGCAGTGATCCTCGGACTAGCGGTTCGGGGGAGACCCAGTACTTC. Full variable domain (remainder filled in from reference TRBV2 and TRBJ2-5): EPEVTQTPSHQVTQMGQEVILRCVPISNHLYFYWYRQILGQKVEFLVSFYNNEISEKSEIFDDQFSVERPDGSNFTLKIRSTKLEDSAMYFCASSDPRTSGSGETQYFGPGTRLLVL.

CDR3 DNA: TGCGCCAGCAGCCAAGGCTGGACAGGTCCCCCAGATTCACCCCTCCACTTT. It encodes CASSQGWTGPPDSPLHF. J is TRBJ1-6 and V is TRBV4-3; 7 bases fit TRBD1. CDR3 length: 17 residues. V shed 1 base, J shed 8 bases, and the junction held 11 bases outside the gene matches. Germline V gene sequence: CDR1 LGHNA, CDR2 YSLEER.

V gene TRBV10-3 combines with J gene TRBJ1-2; 9 bases line up with TRBD1. The germline CDR1 and CDR2 sequences are ENHRY and SYGVKD. V lost 1 base, J lost 0 bases, and 3 bases stayed unmatched. This CDR3 comprises 16 residues. CDR3 amino acids: CAISELQGASNYGYTF. CDR3 bases: TGTGCCATCAGTGAGTTACAGGGGGCCTCTAACTATGGCTACACCTTC.

The chain carries TRBV7-8 and TRBJ1-2, with TRBD1 identical over 10 bases. The CDR3 covers 15 residues. V was pared by 1 base and J by 7 bases, with 6 bases of the junction left unmatched. CDR1 is SGHVS and CDR2 is FQNEAQ in the germline V gene. As DNA, the CDR3 is TGTGCCAGCAGCTTAGTTATCGGGACAGGGGCTGGCTACACCTTC. Protein sequence: CASSLVIGTGAGYTF.

This clone appeared once. This sequence joins TRBV7-7 and TRBJ2-3; TRBD2 matches 9 bases. In germline, CDR1 is SSHAT, CDR2 FNYEAQ (reference sequence). The CDR3 has 16 amino acids. V lost 1 base to trimming and J lost 0 bases; unmatched junction nucleotides: 2. The CDR3 region has the DNA TGTGCCAGCAGCTTAGGGACTAGCGTTAGCACAGATACGCAGTATTTT. This codes for CASSLGTSVSTDTQYF.

The rearrangement joins TRBV19 to TRBJ2-7; 7 nucleotides align to TRBD1. Looked up from germline, CDR1 is LNHDA and CDR2 is SQIVND (reference sequence). V lost 10 bases, J lost 3 bases, and 12 bases stayed unmatched. The CDR3 runs to 14 residues. The CDR3 reads CATRPGTAIYEQYF. CDR3 nucleotides: TGTGCCACCCGACCCGGGACAGCTATCTACGAGCAGTACTTC.

The CDR3 DNA reads TGCAGCGTTGGGGAGCGGGGGGGCAGAGAGACCCAGTACTTC. As protein: CSVGERGGRETQYF. The V call is TRBV29-1, the J call TRBJ2-5; 10 nucleotides agree with TRBD2. The length of the CDR3 is 14 residues. Per the germline V gene, CDR1 is SQVTM and CDR2 is ANQGSEA. The V and J ends lost 4 bases and 4 bases, in that order; junction bases with no gene match: 6.

The rearrangement joins TRBV6-5 to TRBJ2-7; TRBD2 agrees at 11 bases. Germline values: CDR1 MNHEY, CDR2 SVGAGI. This CDR3 contains 16 residues. V was clipped by 0 bases and J by 3 bases; unmatched bases: 4. Here the CDR3 reads CASSYSVGLADYEQYF. CDR3 coding DNA: TGTGCCAGCAGTTACTCGGTGGGACTAGCGGACTACGAGCAGTACTTC.

This sequence joins TRBV5-4 and TRBJ2-7; 13 bases fit TRBD2. Germline V lookup: CDR1 SGHNT, CDR2 YYREEE (reference sequence). The CDR3 has 15 amino acids. Trimming took 4 bases from V and 2 from J; bases not matched to a gene: 3. Here the CDR3 DNA reads TGTGCCAGCAGCCGGACTAGCGGGGGCCCCTACGAGCAGTACTTC. This sequence encodes CASSRTSGGPYEQYF.